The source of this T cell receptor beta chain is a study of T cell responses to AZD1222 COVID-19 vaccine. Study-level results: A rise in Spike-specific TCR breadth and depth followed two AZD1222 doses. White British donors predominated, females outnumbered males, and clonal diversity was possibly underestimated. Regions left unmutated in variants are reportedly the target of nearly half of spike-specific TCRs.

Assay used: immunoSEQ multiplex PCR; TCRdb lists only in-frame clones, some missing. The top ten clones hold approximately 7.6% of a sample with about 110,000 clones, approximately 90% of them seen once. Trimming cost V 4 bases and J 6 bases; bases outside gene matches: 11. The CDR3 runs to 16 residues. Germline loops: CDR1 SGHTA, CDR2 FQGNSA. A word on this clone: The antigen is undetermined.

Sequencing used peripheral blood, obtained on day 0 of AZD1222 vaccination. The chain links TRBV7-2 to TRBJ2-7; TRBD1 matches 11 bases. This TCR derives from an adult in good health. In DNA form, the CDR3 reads TGTGCCAGCAGCTCCCCTTTCCCGGGACAGGGGGGCGAGCAGTACTTC. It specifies CASSSPFPGQGGEQYF.